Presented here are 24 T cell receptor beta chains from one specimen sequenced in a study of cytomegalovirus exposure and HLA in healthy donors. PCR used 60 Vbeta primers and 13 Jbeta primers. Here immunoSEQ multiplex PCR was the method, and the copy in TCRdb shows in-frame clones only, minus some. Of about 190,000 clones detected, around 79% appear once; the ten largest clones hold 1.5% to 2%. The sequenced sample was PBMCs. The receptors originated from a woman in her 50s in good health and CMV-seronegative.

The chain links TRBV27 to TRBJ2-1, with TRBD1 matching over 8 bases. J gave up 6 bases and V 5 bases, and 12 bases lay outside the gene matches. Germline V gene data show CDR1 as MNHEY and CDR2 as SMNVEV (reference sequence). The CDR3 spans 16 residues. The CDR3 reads CASSERQGMGPNEQFF. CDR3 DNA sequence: TGTGCCAGCAGTGAACGACAGGGGATGGGGCCCAATGAGCAGTTCTTC.

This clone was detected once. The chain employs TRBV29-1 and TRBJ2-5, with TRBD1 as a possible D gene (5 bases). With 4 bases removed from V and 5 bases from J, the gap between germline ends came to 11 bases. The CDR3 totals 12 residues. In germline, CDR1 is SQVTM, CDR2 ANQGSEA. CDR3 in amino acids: CSVVRVGETQYF. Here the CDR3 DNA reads TGCAGCGTTGTCAGGGTCGGGGAGACCCAGTACTTC.

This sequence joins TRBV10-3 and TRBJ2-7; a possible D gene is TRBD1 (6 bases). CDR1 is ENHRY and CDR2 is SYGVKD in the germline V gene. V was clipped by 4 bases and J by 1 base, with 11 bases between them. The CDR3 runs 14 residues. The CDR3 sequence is CAISVLQGSYEQYF. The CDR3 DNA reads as TGTGCCATCAGTGTGTTGCAGGGGTCCTACGAGCAGTACTTC.

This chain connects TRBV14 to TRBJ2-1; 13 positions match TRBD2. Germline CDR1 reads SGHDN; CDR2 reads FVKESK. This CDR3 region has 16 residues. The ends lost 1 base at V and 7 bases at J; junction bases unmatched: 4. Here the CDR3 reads CASSQVGLAGRNEQFF. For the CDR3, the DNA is TGTGCCAGCAGCCAAGTGGGACTAGCGGGGAGAAATGAGCAGTTCTTC.

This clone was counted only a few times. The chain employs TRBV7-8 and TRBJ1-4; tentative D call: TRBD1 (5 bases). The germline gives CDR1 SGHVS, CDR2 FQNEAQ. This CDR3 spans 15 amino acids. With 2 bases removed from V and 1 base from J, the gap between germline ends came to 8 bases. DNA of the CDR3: TGTGCCAGCAGCTTACAGGGAGGAACTAATGAAAAACTGTTTTTT. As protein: CASSLQGGTNEKLFF.

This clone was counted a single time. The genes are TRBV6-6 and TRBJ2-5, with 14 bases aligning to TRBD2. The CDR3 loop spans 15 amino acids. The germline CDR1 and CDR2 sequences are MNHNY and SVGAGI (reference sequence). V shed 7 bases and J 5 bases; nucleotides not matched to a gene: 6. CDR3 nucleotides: TGTGCCAGCACCACTGGGACTAGCGGGAGTGAGACCCAGTACTTC. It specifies CASTTGTSGSETQYF.

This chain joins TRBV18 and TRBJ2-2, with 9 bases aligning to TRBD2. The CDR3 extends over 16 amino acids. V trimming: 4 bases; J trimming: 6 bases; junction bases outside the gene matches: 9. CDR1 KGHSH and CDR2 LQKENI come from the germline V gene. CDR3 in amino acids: CASSQVSGRIAGELFF. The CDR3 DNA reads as TGTGCCAGCTCACAAGTTAGCGGGAGAATCGCCGGGGAGCTGTTTTTT.

The CDR3 nucleotides are TGTGCCAGCTCCGTGATTGGGGGCCAAACCTACGAGCAGTACTTC. This translates into CASSVIGGQTYEQYF. The V call is TRBV18, the J call TRBJ2-7; TRBD1 might be the D (6 bases). The germline CDR1 and CDR2 sequences are KGHSH and LQKENI. The CDR3 consists of 15 residues. V was cut by 6 bases and J by 2 bases, with 17 bases left in between.

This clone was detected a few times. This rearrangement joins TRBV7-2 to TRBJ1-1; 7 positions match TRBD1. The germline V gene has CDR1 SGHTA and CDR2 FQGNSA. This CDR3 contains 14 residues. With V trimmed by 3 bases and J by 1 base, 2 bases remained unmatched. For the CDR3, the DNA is TGTGCCAGCAGCTTGGCAGGGGGGAACACTGAAGCTTTCTTT. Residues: CASSLAGGNTEAFF.

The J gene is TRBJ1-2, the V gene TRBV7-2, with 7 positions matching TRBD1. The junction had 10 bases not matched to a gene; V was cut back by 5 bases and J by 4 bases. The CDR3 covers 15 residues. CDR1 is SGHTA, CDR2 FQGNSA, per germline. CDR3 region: CASSLGTERGYGYTF. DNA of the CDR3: TGTGCCAGCAGCCTAGGGACAGAAAGGGGCTATGGCTACACCTTC.

The CDR3 coding sequence is TGTGCCAGCAAGGGACAGGGGTTTGACACCGGGGAGCTGTTTTTT. Translating gives CASKGQGFDTGELFF. This chain links TRBV2 with TRBJ2-2, with TRBD1 matching over 10 bases. The CDR3 sequence is 15 residues long. J gave up 3 bases and V 7 bases, and 5 bases lay outside the gene matches. Germline CDR1 is SNHLY and CDR2 is FYNNEI.

The CDR3 region is CASSFLTDYEQYF. CDR3 in DNA: TGTGCCAGCAGCTTTCTTACAGACTACGAGCAGTACTTC. The rearrangement joins TRBV7-2 to TRBJ2-7; D unclear. CDR3 length: 13 amino acids. Between the trimmed V and J ends, which lost 3 bases and 3 bases, there was a span of 9 bases. Germline CDR1 and CDR2: SGHTA and FQGNSA. Supplemented by reference TRBV7-2 and TRBJ2-7, the full variable domain reads GAGVSQSPSNKVTEKGKDVELRCDPISGHTALYWYRQSLGQGLEFLIYFQGNSAPDKSGLPSDRFSAERTGGSVSTLTIQRTQQEDSAVYLCASSFLTDYEQYFGPGTRLTVT.

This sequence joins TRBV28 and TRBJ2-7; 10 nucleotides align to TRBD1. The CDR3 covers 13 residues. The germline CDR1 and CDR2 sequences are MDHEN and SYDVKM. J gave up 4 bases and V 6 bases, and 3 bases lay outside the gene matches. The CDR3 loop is CASRGQGHYEQYF. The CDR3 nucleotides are TGTGCCAGCAGGGGACAGGGGCATTACGAGCAGTACTTC.

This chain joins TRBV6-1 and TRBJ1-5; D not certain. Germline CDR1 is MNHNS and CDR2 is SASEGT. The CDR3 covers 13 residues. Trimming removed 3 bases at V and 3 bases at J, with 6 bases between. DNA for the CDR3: TGTGCCAGCAGTGAGGCATTCAATCAGCCCCAGCATTTT. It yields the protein CASSEAFNQPQHF.

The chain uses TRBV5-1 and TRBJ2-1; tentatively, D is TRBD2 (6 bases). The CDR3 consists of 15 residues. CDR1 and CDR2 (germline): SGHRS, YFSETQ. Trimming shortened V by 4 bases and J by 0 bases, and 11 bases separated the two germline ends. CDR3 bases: TGCGCCAGCAGCGCGGTGCGGGACTCCTACAATGAGCAGTTCTTC. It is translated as CASSAVRDSYNEQFF. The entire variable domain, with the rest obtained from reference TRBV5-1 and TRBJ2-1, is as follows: KAGVTQTPRYLIKTRGQQVTLSCSPISGHRSVSWYQQTPGQGLQFLFEYFSETQRNKGNFPGRFSGRQFSNSRSEMNVSTLELGDSALYLCASSAVRDSYNEQFFGPGTRLTVL.

The CDR3 protein is CASSWDLGANEQFF. Written as DNA, the CDR3 is TGTGCCAGCAGCTGGGATTTGGGAGCCAATGAGCAGTTCTTC. The chain combines TRBV5-4 with TRBJ2-1; a possible D gene is TRBD2 (5 bases). V lost 3 bases and J lost 6, with 13 bases in between. The germline CDR1 and CDR2 sequences are SGHNT and YYREEE (reference sequence). CDR3 length: 14 amino acids. Based on the CDR3 plus reference TRBV5-4 and TRBJ2-1, the full variable domain is ETGVTQSPTHLIKTRGQQVTLRCSSQSGHNTVSWYQQALGQGPQFIFQYYREEENGRGNFPPRFSGLQFPNYSSELNVNALELDDSALYLCASSWDLGANEQFFGPGTRLTVL.

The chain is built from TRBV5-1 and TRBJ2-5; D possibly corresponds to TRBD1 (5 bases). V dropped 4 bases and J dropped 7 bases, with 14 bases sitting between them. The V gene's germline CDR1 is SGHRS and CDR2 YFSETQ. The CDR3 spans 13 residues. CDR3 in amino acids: CASSGPGSGTQYF. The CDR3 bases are TGCGCCAGCAGCGGCCCAGGGTCCGGGACCCAGTACTTC.

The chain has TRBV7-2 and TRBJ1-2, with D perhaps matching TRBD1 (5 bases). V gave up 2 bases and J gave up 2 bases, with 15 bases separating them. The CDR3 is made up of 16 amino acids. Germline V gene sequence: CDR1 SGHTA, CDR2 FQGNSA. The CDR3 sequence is CASSLLGDRLNYGYTF. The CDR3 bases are TGTGCCAGCAGCTTATTGGGCGACAGATTAAACTATGGCTACACCTTC.

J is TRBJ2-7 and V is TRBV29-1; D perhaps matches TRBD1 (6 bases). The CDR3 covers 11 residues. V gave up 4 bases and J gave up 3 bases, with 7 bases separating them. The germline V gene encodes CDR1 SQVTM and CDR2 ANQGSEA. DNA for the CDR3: TGCAGCGTTGGACAGGTCTACGAGCAGTACTTC. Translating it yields CSVGQVYEQYF.

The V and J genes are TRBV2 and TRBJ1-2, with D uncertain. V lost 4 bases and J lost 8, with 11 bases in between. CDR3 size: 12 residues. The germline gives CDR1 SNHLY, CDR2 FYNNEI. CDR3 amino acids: CASSVWSSGYTF. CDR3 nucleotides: TGTGCCAGCAGTGTCTGGAGCTCCGGCTACACCTTC. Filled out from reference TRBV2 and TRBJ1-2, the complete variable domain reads EPEVTQTPSHQVTQMGQEVILRCVPISNHLYFYWYRQILGQKVEFLVSFYNNEISEKSEIFDDQFSVERPDGSNFTLKIRSTKLEDSAMYFCASSVWSSGYTFGSGTRLTVV.

The chain's CDR3 is CASSQTTGNQPQHF. CDR3 coding DNA: TGCGCCAGCAGCCAAACGACGGGGAATCAGCCCCAGCATTTT. The chain is built from TRBV4-3 and TRBJ1-5; D unresolved. The germline V gene has CDR1 LGHNA and CDR2 YSLEER. This CDR3 is built from 14 residues. The V end lost 2 bases, the J end lost 4 bases, and 9 bases lay between the germline ends.

The CDR3 spells CASSLRQSNQPQHF. The CDR3 region has the DNA TGTGCCAGCAGTCTTAGACAGAGCAATCAGCCCCAGCATTTT. The rearrangement links TRBV6-5 to TRBJ1-5, with D possibly TRBD1 on 5 matching bases. V lost 5 bases to trimming and J lost 1 base, with 9 bases between them. CDR3 length: 14 amino acids. Per the germline V gene, CDR1 is MNHEY and CDR2 is SVGAGI.

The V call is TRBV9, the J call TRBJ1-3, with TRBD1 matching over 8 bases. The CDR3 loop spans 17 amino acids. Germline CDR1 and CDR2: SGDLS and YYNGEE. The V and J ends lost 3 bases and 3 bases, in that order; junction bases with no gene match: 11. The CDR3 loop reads CASSASTTGEFGNTIYF. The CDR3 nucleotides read TGTGCCAGCAGCGCGTCTACGACAGGGGAGTTTGGAAACACCATATATTTT.

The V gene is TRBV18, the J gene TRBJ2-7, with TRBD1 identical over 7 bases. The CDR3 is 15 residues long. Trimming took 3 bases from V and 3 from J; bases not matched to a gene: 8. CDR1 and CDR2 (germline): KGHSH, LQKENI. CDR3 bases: TGTGCCAGCTCACCCTTCGGACAGGTACGCTACGAGCAGTACTTC. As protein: CASSPFGQVRYEQYF.